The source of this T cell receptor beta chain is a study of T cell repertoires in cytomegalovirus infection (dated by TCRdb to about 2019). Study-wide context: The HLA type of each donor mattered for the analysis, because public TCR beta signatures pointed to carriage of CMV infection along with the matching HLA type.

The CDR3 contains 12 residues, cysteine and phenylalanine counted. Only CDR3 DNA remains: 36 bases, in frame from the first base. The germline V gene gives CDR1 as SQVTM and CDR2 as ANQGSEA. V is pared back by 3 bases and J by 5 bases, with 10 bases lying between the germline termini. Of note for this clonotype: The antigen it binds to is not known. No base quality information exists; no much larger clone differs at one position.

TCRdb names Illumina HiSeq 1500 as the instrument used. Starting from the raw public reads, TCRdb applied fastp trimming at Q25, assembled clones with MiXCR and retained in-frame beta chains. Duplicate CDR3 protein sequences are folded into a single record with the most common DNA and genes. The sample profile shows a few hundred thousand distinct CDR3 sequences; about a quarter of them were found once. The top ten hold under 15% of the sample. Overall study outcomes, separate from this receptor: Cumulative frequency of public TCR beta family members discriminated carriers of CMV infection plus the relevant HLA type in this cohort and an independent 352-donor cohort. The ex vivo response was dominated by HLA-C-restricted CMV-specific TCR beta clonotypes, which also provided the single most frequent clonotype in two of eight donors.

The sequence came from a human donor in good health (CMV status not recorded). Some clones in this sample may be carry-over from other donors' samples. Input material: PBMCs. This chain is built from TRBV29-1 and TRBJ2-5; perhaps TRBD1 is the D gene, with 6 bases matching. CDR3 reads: CSVEGASETQYF. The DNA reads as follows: TGCAGCGTTGAGGGGGCTTCGGAGACCCAGTACTTC.